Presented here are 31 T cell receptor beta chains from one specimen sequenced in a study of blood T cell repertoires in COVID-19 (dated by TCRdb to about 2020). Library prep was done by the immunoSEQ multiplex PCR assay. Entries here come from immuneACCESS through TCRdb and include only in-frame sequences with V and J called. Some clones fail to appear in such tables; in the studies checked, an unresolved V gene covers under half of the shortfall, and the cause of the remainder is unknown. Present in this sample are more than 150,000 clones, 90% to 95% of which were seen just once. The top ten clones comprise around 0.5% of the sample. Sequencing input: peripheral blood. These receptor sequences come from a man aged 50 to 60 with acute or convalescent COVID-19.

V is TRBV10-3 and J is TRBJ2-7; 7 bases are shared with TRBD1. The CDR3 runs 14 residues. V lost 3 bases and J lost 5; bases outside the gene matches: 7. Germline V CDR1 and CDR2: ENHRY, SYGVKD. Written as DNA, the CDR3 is TGTGCCATCAGTGAAGAGAGGCAGGGGGACGAGCAGTACTTC. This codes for CAISEERQGDEQYF.

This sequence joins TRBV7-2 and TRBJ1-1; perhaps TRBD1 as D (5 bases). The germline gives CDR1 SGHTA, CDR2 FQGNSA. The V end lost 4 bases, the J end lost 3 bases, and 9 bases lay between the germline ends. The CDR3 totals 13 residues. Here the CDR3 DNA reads TGTGCCAGCAGCTACATAGGGGACACTGAAGCTTTCTTT. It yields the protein CASSYIGDTEAFF.

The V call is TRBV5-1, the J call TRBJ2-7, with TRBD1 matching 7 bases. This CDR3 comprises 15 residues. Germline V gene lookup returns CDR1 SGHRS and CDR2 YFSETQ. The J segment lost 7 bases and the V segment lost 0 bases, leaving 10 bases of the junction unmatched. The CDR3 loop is CASSLETGRGGEQYF. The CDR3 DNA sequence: TGCGCCAGCAGCTTGGAGACAGGGAGAGGAGGTGAGCAGTACTTC.

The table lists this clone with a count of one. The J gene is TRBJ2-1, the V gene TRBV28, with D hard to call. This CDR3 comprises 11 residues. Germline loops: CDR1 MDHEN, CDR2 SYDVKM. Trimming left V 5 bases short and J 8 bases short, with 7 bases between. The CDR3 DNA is TGTGCCAGCAGTCCACTACATGAGCAGTTCTTC. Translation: CASSPLHEQFF.

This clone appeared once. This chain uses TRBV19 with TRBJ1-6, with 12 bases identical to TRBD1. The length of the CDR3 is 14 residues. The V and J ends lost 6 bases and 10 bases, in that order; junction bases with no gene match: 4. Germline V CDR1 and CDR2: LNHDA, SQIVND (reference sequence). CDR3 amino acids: CASRGQGARSPLHF. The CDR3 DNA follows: TGTGCCAGTAGGGGACAGGGGGCGCGATCACCCCTCCACTTT.

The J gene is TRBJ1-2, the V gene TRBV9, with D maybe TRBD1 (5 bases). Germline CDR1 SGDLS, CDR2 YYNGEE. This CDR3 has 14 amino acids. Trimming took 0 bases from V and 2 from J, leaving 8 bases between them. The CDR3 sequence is CASSVVAGNYGYTF. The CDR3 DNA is TGTGCCAGCAGCGTAGTGGCAGGGAACTATGGCTACACCTTC.

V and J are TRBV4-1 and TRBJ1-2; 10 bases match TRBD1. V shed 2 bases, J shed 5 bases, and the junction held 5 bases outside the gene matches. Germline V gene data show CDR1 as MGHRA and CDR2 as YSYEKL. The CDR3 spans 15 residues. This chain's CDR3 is CASSQQRTGGYGYTF. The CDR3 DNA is TGCGCCAGCAGCCAACAAAGGACAGGGGGATATGGCTACACCTTC.

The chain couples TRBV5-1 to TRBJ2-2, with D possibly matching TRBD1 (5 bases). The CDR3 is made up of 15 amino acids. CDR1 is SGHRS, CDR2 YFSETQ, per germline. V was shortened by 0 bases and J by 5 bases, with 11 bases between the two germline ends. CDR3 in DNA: TGCGCCAGCAGCTTGGCTTCAGGGCGAACCGGGGAGCTGTTTTTT. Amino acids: CASSLASGRTGELFF.

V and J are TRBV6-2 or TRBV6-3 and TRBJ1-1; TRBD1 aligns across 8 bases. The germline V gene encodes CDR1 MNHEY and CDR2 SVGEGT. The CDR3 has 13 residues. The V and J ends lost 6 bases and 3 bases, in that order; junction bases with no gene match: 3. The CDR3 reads CASSMTGDTEAFF. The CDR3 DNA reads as TGTGCCAGCAGCATGACAGGGGACACTGAAGCTTTCTTT.

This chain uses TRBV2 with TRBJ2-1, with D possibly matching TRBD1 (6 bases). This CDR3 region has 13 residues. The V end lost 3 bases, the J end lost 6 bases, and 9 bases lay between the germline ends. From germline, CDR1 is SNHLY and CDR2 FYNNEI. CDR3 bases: TGTGCCAGCAGTGATCAGGGGACCAATGAGCAGTTCTTC. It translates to CASSDQGTNEQFF.

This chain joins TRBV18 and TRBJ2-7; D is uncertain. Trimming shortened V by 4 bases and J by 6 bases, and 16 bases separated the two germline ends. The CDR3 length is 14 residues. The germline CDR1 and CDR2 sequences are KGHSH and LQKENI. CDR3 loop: CASSLMPLEREQYF. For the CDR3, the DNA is TGTGCCAGCTCACTCATGCCCCTTGAGCGCGAGCAGTACTTC. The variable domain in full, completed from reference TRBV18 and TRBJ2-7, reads NAGVMQNPRHLVRRRGQEARLRCSPMKGHSHVYWYRQLPEEGLKFMVYLQKENIIDESGMPKERFSAEFPKEGPSILRIQQVVRGDSAAYFCASSLMPLEREQYFGPGTRLTVT.

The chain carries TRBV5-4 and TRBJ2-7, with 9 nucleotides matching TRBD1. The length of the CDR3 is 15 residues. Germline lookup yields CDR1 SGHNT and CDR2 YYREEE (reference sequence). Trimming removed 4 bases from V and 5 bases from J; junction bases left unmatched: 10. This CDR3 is CASSGAGQGLHEQYF. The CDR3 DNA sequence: TGTGCCAGCAGCGGAGCGGGACAGGGTCTCCACGAGCAGTACTTC.

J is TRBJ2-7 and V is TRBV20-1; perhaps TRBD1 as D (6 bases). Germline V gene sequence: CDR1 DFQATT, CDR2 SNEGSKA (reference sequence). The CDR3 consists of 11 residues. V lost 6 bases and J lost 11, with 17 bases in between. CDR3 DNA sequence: TGCAGTGCCTTAGCCCAGGGGATCGAGTACGTC. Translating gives CSALAQGIEYV.

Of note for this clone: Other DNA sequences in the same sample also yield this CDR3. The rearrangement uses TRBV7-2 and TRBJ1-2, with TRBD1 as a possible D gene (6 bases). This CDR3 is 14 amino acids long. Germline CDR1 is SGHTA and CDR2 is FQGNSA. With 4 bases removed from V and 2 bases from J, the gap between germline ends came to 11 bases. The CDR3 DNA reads TGTGCCAGCAGCTCAACTCAGGGGAACTATGGCTACACCTTC. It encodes CASSSTQGNYGYTF.

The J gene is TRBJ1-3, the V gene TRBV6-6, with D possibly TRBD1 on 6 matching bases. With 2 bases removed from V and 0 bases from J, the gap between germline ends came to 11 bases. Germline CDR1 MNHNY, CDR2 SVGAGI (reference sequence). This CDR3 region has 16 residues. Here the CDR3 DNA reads TGTGCCAGCAGTTACGGGGGCTCCAGCTCTGGAAACACCATATATTTT. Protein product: CASSYGGSSSGNTIYF.

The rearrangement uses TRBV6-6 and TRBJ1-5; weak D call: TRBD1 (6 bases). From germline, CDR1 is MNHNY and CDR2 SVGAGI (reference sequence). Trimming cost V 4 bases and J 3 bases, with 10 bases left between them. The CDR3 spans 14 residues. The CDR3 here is CASSWAGDNQPQHF. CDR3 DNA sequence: TGTGCCAGCAGTTGGGCAGGGGACAATCAGCCCCAGCATTTT.

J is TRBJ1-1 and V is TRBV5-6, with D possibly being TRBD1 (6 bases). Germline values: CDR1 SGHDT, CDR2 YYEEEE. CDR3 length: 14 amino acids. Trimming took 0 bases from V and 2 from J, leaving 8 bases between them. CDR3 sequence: CASSLGQANTEAFF. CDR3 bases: TGTGCCAGCAGCTTGGGACAGGCTAACACTGAAGCTTTCTTT.

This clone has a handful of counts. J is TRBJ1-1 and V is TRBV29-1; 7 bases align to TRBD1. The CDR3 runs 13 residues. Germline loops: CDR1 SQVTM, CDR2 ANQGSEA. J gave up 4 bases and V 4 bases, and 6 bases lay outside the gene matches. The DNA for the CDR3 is TGCAGCGTTGCTAACAGGGGTGGCACTGAAGCTTTCTTT. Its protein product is CSVANRGGTEAFF.

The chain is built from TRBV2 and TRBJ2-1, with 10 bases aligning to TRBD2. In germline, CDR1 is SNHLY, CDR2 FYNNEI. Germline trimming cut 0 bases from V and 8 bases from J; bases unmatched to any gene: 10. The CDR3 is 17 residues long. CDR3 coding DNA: TGTGCCAGCAGTGAAGCGCTTCGGAGCGGGGGGGCTTATGAGCAGTTCTTC. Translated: CASSEALRSGGAYEQFF.

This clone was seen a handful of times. CDR3 nucleotide sequence: TGTGCCAGCAGTACCGGGACAGCGATCTACGAGCAGTACTTC. Translation: CASSTGTAIYEQYF. The chain carries TRBV27 and TRBJ2-7, with 7 bases fitting TRBD1. This CDR3 contains 14 residues. From germline, CDR1 is MNHEY and CDR2 SMNVEV (reference sequence). V shed 5 bases and J 3 bases; nucleotides not matched to a gene: 7.

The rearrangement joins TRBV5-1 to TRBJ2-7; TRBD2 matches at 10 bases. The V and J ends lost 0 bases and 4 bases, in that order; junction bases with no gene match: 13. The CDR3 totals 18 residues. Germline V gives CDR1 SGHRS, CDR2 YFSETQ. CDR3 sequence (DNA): TGCGCCAGCAGCTTGGCCAACCGAGTAGCGGGAGGAAGGTACGAGCAGTACTTC. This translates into CASSLANRVAGGRYEQYF.

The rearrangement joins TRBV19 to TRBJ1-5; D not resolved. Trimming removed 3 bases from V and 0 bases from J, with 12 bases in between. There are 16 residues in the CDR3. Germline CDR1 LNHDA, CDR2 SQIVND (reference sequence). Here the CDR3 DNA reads TGTGCCAGTAGTATGCTGGGCCCTTATAGCAATCAGCCCCAGCATTTT. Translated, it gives CASSMLGPYSNQPQHF.

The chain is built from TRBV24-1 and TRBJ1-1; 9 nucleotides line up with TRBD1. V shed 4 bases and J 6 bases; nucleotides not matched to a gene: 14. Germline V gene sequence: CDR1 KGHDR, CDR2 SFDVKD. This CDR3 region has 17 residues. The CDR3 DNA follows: TGTGCCACCAGTGAGGCAAAATCGGGGACAGGGTACGCTGAAGCTTTCTTT. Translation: CATSEAKSGTGYAEAFF.

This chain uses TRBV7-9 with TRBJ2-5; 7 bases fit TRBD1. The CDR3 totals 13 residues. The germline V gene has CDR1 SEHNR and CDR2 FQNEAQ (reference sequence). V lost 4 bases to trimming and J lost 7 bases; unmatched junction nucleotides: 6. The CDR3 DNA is TGTGCCAGCAGCTCGGGACAGACTGGGACCCAGTACTTC. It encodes CASSSGQTGTQYF.

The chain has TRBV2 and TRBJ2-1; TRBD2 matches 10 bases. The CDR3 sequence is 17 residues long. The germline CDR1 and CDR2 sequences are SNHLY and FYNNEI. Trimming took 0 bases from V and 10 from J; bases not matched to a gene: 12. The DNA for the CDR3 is TGTGCCAGCAGTGAAGCACGGCTAGCGGGAGTAGGGAGGGAGCAGTTCTTC. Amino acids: CASSEARLAGVGREQFF.

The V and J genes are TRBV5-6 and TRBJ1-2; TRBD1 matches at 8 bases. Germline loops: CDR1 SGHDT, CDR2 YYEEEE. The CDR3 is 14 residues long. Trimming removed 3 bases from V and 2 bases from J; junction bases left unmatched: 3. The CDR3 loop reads CASSSGGTNYGYTF. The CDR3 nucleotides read TGTGCCAGCAGCTCAGGGGGCACGAACTATGGCTACACCTTC.

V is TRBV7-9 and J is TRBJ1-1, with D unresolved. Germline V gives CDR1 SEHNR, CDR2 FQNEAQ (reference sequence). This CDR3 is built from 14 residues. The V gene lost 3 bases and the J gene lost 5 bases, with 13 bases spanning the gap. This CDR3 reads CASSLQGRVTEAFF. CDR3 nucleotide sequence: TGTGCCAGCAGCTTGCAAGGGAGAGTAACTGAAGCTTTCTTT.

CDR3 protein: CASSPQGRRSNQPQHF. The CDR3 coding sequence is TGTGCCAGCTCACCACAGGGGCGACGAAGCAATCAGCCCCAGCATTTT. V is TRBV18 and J is TRBJ1-5, with D possibly being TRBD1 (5 bases). V was shortened by 1 base and J by 1 base, with 11 bases between the two germline ends. The CDR3 is 16 amino acids. Germline V gene data show CDR1 as KGHSH and CDR2 as LQKENI.

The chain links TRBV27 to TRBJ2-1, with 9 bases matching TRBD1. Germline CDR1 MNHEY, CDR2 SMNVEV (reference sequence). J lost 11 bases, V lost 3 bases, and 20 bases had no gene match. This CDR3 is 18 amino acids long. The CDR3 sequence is CASSFVTGTGLRAGKQFF. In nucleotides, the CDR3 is TGTGCCAGCAGTTTCGTTACCGGGACAGGGCTTCGAGCGGGAAAGCAGTTCTTC.

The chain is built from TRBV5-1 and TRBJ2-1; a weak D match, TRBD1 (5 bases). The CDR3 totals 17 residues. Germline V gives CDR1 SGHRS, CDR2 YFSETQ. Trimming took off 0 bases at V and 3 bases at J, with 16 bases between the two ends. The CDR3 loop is CASSLAVAVGLYNEQFF. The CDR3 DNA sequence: TGCGCCAGCAGCTTGGCCGTCGCGGTGGGGCTCTACAATGAGCAGTTCTTC.

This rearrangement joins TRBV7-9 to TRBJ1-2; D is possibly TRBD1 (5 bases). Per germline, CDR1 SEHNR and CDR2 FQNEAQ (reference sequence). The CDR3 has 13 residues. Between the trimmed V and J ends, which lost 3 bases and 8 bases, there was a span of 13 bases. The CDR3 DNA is TGTGCCAGCAGCTTCGGGTCGGGGGACGGCTACACCTTC. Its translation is CASSFGSGDGYTF. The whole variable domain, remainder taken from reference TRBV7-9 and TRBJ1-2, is DTGVSQNPRHKITKRGQNVTFRCDPISEHNRLYWYRQTLGQGPEFLTYFQNEAQLEKSRLLSDRFSAERPKGSFSTLEIQRTEQGDSAMYLCASSFGSGDGYTFGSGTRLTVV.